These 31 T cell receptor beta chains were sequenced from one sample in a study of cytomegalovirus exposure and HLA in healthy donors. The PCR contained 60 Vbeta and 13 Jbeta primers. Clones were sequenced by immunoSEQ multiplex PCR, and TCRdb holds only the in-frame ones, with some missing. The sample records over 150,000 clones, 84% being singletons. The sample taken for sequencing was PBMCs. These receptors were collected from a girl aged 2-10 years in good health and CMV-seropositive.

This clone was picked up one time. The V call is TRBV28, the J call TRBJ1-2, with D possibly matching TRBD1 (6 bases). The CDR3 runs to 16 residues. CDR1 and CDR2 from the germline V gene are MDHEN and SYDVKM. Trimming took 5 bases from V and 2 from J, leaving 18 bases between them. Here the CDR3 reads CASSPPLGGANYGYTF. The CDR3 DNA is TGTGCCAGCAGTCCCCCCCTGGGGGGGGCAAACTATGGCTACACCTTC.

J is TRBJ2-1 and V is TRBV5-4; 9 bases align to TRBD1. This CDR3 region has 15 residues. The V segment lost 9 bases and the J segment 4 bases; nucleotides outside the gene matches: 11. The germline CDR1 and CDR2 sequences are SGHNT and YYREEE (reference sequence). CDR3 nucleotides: TGTGCCATCCCCGCTCCGGGACAGGGATACAATGAGCAGTTCTTC. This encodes CAIPAPGQGYNEQFF.

The CDR3 DNA sequence: TGTGCCAGCAGCGTAGAGGCCGGGCTAGCGGGAGACAATGAGCAGTTCTTC. As protein: CASSVEAGLAGDNEQFF. The gene calls are TRBV9 and TRBJ2-1; 10 nucleotides agree with TRBD2. Germline CDR1 is SGDLS and CDR2 is YYNGEE. This CDR3 has 17 residues. Trimming cost V 0 bases and J 5 bases; bases outside gene matches: 8. The full variable domain, in which reference TRBV9 and TRBJ2-1 provide the parts outside the CDR3, is DSGVTQTPKHLITATGQRVTLRCSPRSGDLSVYWYQQSLDQGLQFLIQYYNGEERAKGNILERFSAQQFPDLHSELNLSSLELGDSALYFCASSVEAGLAGDNEQFFGPGTRLTVL.

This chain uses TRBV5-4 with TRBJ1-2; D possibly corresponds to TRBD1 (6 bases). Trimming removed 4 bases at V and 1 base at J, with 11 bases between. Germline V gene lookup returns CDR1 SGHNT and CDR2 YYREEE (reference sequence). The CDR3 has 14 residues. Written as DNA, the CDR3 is TGTGCCAGCAGCGCCGGACAGATTAACTATGGCTACACCTTC. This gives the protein CASSAGQINYGYTF.

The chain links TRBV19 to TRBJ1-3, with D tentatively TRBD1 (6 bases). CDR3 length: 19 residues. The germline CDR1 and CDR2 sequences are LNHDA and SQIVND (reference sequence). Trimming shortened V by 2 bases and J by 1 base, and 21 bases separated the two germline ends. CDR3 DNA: TGTGCCAGTAGTATAAGGAGCCTCAGGGGCGAATCTTCTGGAAACACCATATATTTT. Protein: CASSIRSLRGESSGNTIYF.

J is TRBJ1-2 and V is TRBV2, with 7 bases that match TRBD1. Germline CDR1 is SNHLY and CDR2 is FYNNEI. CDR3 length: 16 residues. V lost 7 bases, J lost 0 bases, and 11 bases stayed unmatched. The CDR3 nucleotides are TGTGCCAGCACCCTTCAGGGGCAGGGGGCTAACTATGGCTACACCTTC. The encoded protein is CASTLQGQGANYGYTF.

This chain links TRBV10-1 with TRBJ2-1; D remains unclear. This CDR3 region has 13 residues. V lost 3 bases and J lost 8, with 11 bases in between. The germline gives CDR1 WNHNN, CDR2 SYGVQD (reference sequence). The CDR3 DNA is TGCGCCAGCAGTGATCTAGTAGGCGATGAGCAGTTCTTC. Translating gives CASSDLVGDEQFF.

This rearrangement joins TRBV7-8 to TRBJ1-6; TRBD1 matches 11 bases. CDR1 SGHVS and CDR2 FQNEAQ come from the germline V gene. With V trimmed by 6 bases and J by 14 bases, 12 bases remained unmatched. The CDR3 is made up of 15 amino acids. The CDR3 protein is CASRETGTGGLSLHF. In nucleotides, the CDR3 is TGTGCCAGCAGGGAGACCGGGACAGGGGGTTTGTCCCTCCACTTT.

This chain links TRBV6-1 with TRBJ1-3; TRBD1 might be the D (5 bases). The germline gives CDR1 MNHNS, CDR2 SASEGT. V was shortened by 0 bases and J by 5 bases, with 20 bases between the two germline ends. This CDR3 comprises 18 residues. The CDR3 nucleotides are TGTGCCAGCAGTGAAGCGACCGTTTACAGGTCCGGTCGAAACACCATATATTTT. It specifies CASSEATVYRSGRNTIYF.

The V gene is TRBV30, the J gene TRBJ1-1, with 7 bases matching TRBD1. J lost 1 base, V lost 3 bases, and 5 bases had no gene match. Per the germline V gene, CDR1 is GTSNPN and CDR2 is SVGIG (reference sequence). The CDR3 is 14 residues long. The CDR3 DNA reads TGTGCCTGGAGAGGGGGCGCGGGGAACACTGAAGCTTTCTTT. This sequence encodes CAWRGGAGNTEAFF.

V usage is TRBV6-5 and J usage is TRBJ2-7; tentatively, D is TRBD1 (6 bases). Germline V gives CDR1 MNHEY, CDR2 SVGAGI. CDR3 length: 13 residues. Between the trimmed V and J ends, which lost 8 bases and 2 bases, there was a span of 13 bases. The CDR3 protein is CASRRTATYEQYF. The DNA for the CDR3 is TGTGCCAGCCGACGGACAGCAACCTACGAGCAGTACTTC.

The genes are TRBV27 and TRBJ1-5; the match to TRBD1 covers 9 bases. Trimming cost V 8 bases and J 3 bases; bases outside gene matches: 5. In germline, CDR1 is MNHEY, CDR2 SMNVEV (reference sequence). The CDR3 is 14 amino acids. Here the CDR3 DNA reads TGTGCCAGCGGAACAGGGGGCGTCAATCAGCCCCAGCATTTT. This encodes CASGTGGVNQPQHF.

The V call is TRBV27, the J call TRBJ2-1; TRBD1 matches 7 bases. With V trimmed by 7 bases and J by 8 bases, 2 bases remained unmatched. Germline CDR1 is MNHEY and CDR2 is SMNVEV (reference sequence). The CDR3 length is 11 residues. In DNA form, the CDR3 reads TGTGCCAGCACTGACAGGGATGAGCAGTTCTTC. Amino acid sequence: CASTDRDEQFF.

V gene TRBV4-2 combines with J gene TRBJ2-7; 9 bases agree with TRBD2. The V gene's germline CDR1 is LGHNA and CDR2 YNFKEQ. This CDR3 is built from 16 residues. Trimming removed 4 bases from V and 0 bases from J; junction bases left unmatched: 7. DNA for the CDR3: TGTGCCAGCAGCCGTCGACTAGCGGATAACTCCTACGAGCAGTACTTC. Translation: CASSRRLADNSYEQYF.

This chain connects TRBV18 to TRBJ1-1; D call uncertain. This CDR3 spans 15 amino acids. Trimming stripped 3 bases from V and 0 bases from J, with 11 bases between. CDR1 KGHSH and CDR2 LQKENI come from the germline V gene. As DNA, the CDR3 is TGTGCCAGCTCACCGGAGCCAGCCCTGAACACTGAAGCTTTCTTT. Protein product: CASSPEPALNTEAFF. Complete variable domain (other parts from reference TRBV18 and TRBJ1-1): NAGVMQNPRHLVRRRGQEARLRCSPMKGHSHVYWYRQLPEEGLKFMVYLQKENIIDESGMPKERFSAEFPKEGPSILRIQQVVRGDSAAYFCASSPEPALNTEAFFGQGTRLTVV.

The CDR3 spells CASSPDSGGGTNVLTF. CDR3 DNA sequence: TGTGCCAGCAGCCCGGACAGTGGGGGGGGTACCAACGTCCTGACTTTC. The chain has TRBV5-4 and TRBJ2-6; a possible D gene is TRBD2 (7 bases). V was clipped by 4 bases and J by 8 bases, with 19 bases between them. The CDR3 is 16 residues long. Germline V gene data show CDR1 as SGHNT and CDR2 as YYREEE (reference sequence).

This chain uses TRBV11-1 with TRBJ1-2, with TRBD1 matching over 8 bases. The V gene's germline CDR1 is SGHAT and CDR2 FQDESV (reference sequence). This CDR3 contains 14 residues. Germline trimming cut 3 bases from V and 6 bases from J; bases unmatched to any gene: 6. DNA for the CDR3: TGTGCCAGCAGCTTCGGTAGGACAGGGAATGGCTACACCTTC. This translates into CASSFGRTGNGYTF.

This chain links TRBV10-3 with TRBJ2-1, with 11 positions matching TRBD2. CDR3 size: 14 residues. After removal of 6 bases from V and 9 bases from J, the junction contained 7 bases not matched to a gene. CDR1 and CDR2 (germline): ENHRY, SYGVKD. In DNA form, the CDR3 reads TGTGCCATCAGAAGTAGCGGGGGGGCGACTGAGCAGTTCTTC. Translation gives CAIRSSGGATEQFF.

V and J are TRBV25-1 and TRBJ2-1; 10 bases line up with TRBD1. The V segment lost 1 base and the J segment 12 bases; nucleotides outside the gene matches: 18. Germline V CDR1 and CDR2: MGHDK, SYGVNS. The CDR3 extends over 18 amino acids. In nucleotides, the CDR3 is TGTGCCAGCAGTGAATCTGTACTGCATCGGCGACAGGGGGCGGGGCAGTTCTTC. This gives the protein CASSESVLHRRQGAGQFF.

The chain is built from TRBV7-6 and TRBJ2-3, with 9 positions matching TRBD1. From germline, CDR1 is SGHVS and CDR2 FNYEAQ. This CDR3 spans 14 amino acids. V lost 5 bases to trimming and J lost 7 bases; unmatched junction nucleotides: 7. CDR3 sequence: CASSPGQGTNTQYF. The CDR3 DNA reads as TGTGCCAGCAGCCCGGGACAGGGTACGAATACGCAGTATTTT. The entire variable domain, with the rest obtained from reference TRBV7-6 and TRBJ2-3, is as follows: GAGVSQSPRYKVTKRGQDVALRCDPISGHVSLYWYRQALGQGPEFLTYFNYEAQQDKSGLPNDRFSAERPEGSISTLTIQRTEQRDSAMYRCASSPGQGTNTQYFGPGTRLTVL.

The CDR3: CASSGDSSYEQYF. The CDR3 DNA is TGTGCCAGCAGTGGTGACAGCTCCTACGAGCAGTACTTC. This sequence joins TRBV6-5 and TRBJ2-7, with a possible D match to TRBD1 (5 bases). There are 13 residues in the CDR3. Germline loops: CDR1 MNHEY, CDR2 SVGAGI. V was clipped by 5 bases and J by 0 bases, with 8 bases between them.

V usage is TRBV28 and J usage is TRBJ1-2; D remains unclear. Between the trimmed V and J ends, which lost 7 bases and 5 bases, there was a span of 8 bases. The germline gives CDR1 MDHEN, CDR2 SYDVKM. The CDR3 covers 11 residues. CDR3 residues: CASTDNYGYTF. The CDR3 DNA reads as TGTGCCAGCACCGACAATTATGGCTACACCTTC.

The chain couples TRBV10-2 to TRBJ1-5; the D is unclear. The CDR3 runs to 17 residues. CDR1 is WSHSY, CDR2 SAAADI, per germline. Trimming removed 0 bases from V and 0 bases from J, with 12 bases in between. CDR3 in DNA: TGCGCCAGCAGTGAGTCTAGGCCGGACTATAGCAATCAGCCCCAGCATTTT. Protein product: CASSESRPDYSNQPQHF.

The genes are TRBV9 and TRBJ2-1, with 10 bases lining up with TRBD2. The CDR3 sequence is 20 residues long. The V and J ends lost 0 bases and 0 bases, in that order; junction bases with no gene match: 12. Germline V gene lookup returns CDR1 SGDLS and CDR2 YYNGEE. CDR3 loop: CASSVGPWLAGAFSYNEQFF. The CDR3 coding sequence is TGTGCCAGCAGCGTAGGGCCATGGCTAGCGGGAGCGTTCTCCTACAATGAGCAGTTCTTC.

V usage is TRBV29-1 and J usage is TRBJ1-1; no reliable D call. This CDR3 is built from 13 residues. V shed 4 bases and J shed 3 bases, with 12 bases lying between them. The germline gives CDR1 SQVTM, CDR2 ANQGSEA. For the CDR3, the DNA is TGCAGCGTTGTAAGGGAGGTGGACACTGAAGCTTTCTTT. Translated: CSVVREVDTEAFF.

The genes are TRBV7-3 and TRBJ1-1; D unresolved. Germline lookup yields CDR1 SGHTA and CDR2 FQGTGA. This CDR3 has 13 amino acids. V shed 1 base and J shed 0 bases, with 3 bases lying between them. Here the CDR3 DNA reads TGTGCCAGCAGCTTAAGTATGAACACTGAAGCTTTCTTT. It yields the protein CASSLSMNTEAFF.

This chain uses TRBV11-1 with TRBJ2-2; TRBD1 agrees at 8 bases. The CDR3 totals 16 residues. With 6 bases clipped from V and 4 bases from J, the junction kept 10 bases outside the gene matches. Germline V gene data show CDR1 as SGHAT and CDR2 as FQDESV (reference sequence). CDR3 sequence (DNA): TGTGCCAGCAGACGCTTGGGACAGGACATCACCGGGGAGCTGTTTTTT. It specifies CASRRLGQDITGELFF.

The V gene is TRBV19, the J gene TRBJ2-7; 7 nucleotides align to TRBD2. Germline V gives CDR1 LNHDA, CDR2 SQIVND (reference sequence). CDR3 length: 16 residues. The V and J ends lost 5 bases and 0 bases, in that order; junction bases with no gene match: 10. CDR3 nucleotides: TGTGCCAGTAGTCTCATGGGAGCGGGGACCTCCTACGAGCAGTACTTC. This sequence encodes CASSLMGAGTSYEQYF.

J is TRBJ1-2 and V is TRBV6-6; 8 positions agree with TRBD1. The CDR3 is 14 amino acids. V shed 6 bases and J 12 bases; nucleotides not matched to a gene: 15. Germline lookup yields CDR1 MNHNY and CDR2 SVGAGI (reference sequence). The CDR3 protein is CASSSGGRATRDTF. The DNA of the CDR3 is TGTGCCAGCAGCTCAGGGGGCAGGGCCACGAGGGACACCTTC.

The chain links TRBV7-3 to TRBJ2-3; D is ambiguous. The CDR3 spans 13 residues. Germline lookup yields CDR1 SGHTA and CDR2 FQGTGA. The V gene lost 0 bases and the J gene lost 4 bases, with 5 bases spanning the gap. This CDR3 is CASSLTSADTQYF. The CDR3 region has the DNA TGTGCCAGCAGCTTAACGTCCGCAGATACGCAGTATTTT.

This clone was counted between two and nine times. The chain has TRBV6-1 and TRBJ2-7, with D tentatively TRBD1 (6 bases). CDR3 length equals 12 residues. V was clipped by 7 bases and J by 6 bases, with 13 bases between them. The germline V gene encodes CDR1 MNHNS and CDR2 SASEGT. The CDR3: CASISSGVEQYF. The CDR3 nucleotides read TGTGCCAGCATCTCCTCAGGGGTCGAGCAGTACTTC.